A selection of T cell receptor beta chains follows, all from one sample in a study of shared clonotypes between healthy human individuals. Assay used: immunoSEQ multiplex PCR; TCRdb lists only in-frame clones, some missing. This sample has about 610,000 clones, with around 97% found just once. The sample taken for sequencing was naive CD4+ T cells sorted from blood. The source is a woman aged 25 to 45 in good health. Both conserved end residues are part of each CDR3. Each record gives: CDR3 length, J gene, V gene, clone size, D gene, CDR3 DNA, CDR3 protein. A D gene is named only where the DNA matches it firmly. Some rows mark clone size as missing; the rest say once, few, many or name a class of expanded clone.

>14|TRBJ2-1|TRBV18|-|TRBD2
TGTGCCAGCTCACCAGGGACTAGAGGGAATGAGCAGTTCTTC
CASSPGTRGNEQFF
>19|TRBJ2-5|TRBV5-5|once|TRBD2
TGTGCCAGCAGCTTGGCAGTAGCGGGAGGCCTTCAGGCCCAAGAGACCCAGTACTTC
CASSLAVAGGLQAQETQYF
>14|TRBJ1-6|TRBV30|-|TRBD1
TGTGCCTGGAGGCGGGACAGAGTTAATTCACCCCTCCACTTT
CAWRRDRVNSPLHF
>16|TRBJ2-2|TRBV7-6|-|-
TGTGCCAGCAGCACGAGGAGGGACAGTGACACCGGGGAGCTGTTTTTT
CASSTRRDSDTGELFF
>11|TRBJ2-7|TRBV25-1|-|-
TGTGCCAGCACCCTGGCCGGCGAGCAGTACTTC
CASTLAGEQYF
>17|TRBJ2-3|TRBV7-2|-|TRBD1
TGTGCCAGCAGCTTAAGTGACAGGGGAGTGAGGACAGATACGCAGTATTTT
CASSLSDRGVRTDTQYF
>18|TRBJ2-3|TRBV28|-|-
TGTGCCAGCAGTTCCGCGCAGGTGGCGGGATTGGGCACAGATACGCAGTATTTT
CASSSAQVAGLGTDTQYF
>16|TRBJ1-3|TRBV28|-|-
TGTGCCAGCAGTTTATTAGTCGCCCGCTCTGGAAACACCATATATTTT
CASSLLVARSGNTIYF
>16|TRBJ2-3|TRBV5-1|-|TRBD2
TGCGCCAGCAGCTTGGGGACTAGCGGGAGTTCATCTACGCAGTATTTT
CASSLGTSGSSSTQYF
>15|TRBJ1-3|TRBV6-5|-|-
TGTGCCAGCAGGGCCGACAGAAGCTCTGGAAACACCATATATTTT
CASRADRSSGNTIYF
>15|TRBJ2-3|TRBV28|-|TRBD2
TGTGCCAGCAAATTAGCGGGAACTAGCACAGATACGCAGTATTTT
CASKLAGTSTDTQYF
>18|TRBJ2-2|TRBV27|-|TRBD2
TGTGCCAGCAGTTTATCGTCGGCTAGCGGGAGGAGAGGCGGGGAGCTGTTTTTT
CASSLSSASGRRGGELFF
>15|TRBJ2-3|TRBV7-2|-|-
TGTGCCAGCAGCTTAGGGGTATCAGGGACAGATACGCAGTATTTT
CASSLGVSGTDTQYF
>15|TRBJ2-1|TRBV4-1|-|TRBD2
TGCGCCAGTCAGGTGGGGACTAGCGGGAGGAGTGAGCAGTTCTTC
CASQVGTSGRSEQFF
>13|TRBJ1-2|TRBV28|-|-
TGTGCCAGCATGGAGGGGGGTCACTATGGCTACACCTTC
CASMEGGHYGYTF
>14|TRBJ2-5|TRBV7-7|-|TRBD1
TGTGCCAGCAGCTTAACAGGGGCCGGAGAGACCCAGTACTTC
CASSLTGAGETQYF
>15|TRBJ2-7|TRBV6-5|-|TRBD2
TGTGCCAGCAAAGGACTAGCGGACCTCTCCTACGAGCAGTACTTC
CASKGLADLSYEQYF
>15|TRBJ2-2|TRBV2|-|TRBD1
TGTGCCAGCAGTCAGACAGGGCAGGGCACCGGGGAGCTGTTTTTT
CASSQTGQGTGELFF
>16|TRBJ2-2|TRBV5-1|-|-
TGCGCCAGCAGTCAGGTTGTCGATACGAACACCGGGGAGCTGTTTTTT
CASSQVVDTNTGELFF
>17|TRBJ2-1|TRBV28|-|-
TGTGCCAGCAGTTTACCTATTTACAGGTCCTCCTACAATGAGCAGTTCTTC
CASSLPIYRSSYNEQFF
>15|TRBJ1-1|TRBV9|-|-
TGTGCCAGCAGCGTAGTGTCACTGTTGAACACTGAAGCTTTCTTT
CASSVVSLLNTEAFF
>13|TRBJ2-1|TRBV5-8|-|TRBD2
TGTGCCAGCATCCAGCGGGAGGTAGATGAGCAGTTCTTC
CASIQREVDEQFF
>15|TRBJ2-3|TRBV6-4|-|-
TGTGCCAGCAGTGACGCAGGGCGAGGGACAGATACGCAGTATTTT
CASSDAGRGTDTQYF
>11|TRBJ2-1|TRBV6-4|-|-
TGTGCCAGCAGGAAGAACAATGAGCAGTTCTTC
CASRKNNEQFF
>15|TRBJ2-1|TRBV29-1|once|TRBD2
TGCAGCGTCCCTATTAGCGGGAGGGGGTACAATGAGCAGTTCTTC
CSVPISGRGYNEQFF
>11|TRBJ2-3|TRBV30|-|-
TGTGCCTGGGGGACCACAGATACGCAGTATTTT
CAWGTTDTQYF
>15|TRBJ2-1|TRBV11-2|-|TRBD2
TGTGCCAGCAGGGAGGGCAGCGGGAGTTTCAATGAGCAGTTCTTC
CASREGSGSFNEQFF
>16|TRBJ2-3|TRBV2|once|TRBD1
TGTGCCAGCACTCTTAGGACAGGGGGCTTTGGAGATACGCAGTATTTT
CASTLRTGGFGDTQYF
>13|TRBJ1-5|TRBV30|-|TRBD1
TGTGCCTGGGGGGGACAGGGGAGTGAGCCCCAGCATTTT
CAWGGQGSEPQHF
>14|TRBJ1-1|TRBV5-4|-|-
TGTGCCAGCAGCTTGGAGGGTCTTAACACTGAAGCTTTCTTT
CASSLEGLNTEAFF
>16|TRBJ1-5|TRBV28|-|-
TGTGCCAGCAGTTTAAGTAGACCGGTTAGCAATCAGCCCCAGCATTTT
CASSLSRPVSNQPQHF
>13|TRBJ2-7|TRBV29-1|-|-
TGCAGCGTTGAAGTTAGGACAGCGGGGGAGCAGTACTTC
CSVEVRTAGEQYF
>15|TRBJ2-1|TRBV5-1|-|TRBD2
TGCGCCAGCAGTTTTCTAGCGGGGGCGGACAATGAGCAGTTCTTC
CASSFLAGADNEQFF
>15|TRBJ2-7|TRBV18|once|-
TGTGCCAGCTCACCTACCGGGGGAGTGCCCTACGAGCAGTACTTC
CASSPTGGVPYEQYF
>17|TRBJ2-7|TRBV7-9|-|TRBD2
TGTGCCAGCAGCTTAACCCCCGGGACTAGCACCACCTACGAGCAGTACTTC
CASSLTPGTSTTYEQYF
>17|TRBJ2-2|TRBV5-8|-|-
TGTGCCACCACCTTTTTCGGGACATTTACGAACACCGGGGAGCTGTTTTTT
CATTFFGTFTNTGELFF
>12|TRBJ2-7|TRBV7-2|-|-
TGTGCCAGCAGCTTTCCCCGGGACGAGCAGTACTTC
CASSFPRDEQYF
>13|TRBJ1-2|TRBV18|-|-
TGTGCCAGCTCACCAGGGAGAAAGGGAGGCTACACCTTC
CASSPGRKGGYTF
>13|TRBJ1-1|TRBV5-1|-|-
TGCGCCAGCCGCGCGACGGATCAGACTGAAGCTTTCTTT
CASRATDQTEAFF
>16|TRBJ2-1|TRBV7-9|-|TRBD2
TGTGCCAGCATCAAAACCGGGACTAGCGGCTACAATGAGCAGTTCTTC
CASIKTGTSGYNEQFF
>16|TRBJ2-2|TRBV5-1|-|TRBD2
TGCGCCAGCAGCACACTAGCGGGAGGGCCAGTCGGGGAGCTGTTTTTT
CASSTLAGGPVGELFF
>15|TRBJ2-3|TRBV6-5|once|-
TGTGCCAGCAGTTACGGGGTTTCAGGGGCAGATACGCAGTATTTT
CASSYGVSGADTQYF
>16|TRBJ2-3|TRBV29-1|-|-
TGCAGCGTTGAAGAGCCCAGCGTTCCCCTTACAGATACGCAGTATTTT
CSVEEPSVPLTDTQYF
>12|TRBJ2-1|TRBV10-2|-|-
TGCGCCAGCAGGAAACTTAGAGGTGAGCAGTTCTTC
CASRKLRGEQFF